What follows are 29 T cell receptor beta chains derived from one specimen sequenced in a study of breast tumors, draining lymph nodes, adjacent tissues. TCRdb used MiXCR to reprocess the multiplex PCR reads, holding one entry per CDR3 protein. The table has 150,000 to 200,000 distinct CDR3 sequences, about 33% seen once. The lymph nodes were axillary draining lymph nodes from breast cancer patients. The sequenced material came from axillary lymph node tissue. The source is a female donor with breast cancer. Some clones in this sample may be carry-over from other donors' samples.

A few counts support this clonotype. Written as DNA, the CDR3 is TGTGCCAGCAGCTCCCCGACAGGGATGAACACTGAAGCTTTCTTT. Residues: CASSSPTGMNTEAFF. The chain employs TRBV7-9 and TRBJ1-1; 7 positions match TRBD1. The germline V gene has CDR1 SEHNR and CDR2 FQNEAQ (reference sequence). Trimming cost V 4 bases and J 0 bases; bases outside gene matches: 5. This CDR3 is built from 15 residues.

This clonotype was recorded at least ten times. The chain recombines TRBV20-1 with TRBJ2-7; tentatively, D is TRBD2 (6 bases). Germline CDR1 and CDR2: DFQATT and SNEGSKA (reference sequence). Trimming left V 7 bases short and J 5 bases short, with 18 bases between. The CDR3 runs to 13 residues. DNA of the CDR3: TGCAGTGTGGGCGGCAGGAGGGTCGACGAGCAGTACTTC. Translating it yields CSVGGRRVDEQYF.

In its sample, this clonotype was seen many times. V is TRBV6-2 or TRBV6-3 and J is TRBJ2-5; D possibly corresponds to TRBD1 (6 bases). The length of the CDR3 is 15 residues. The V gene lost 8 bases and the J gene lost 5 bases, with 21 bases spanning the gap. CDR1 MNHEY and CDR2 SVGEGT come from the germline V gene. The DNA of the CDR3 is TGTGCCAGCGGACAGACCGGCGGAATCGGGGAGACCCAGTACTTC. It encodes CASGQTGGIGETQYF.

The V gene is TRBV4-3, the J gene TRBJ2-7, with D uncertain. In germline, CDR1 is LGHNA, CDR2 YSLEER. V was pared by 10 bases and J by 12 bases, with 16 bases between. The CDR3 totals 10 residues. For the CDR3, the DNA is TGCGCCATTTACGACTTGGCTTCGTACTTC. Translating it yields CAIYDLASYF.

Ten or more counts support this clonotype. The V call is TRBV16, the J call TRBJ2-5; possible D gene TRBD1, 6 bases. CDR1 and CDR2 (germline): KGHSY, FQNENV. Trimming cost V 2 bases and J 3 bases, with 10 bases left between them. The CDR3 sequence is 14 residues long. The CDR3 spells CASSQGRTEETQYF. DNA for the CDR3: TGTGCCAGCAGCCAAGGGCGGACAGAAGAGACCCAGTACTTC.

This clonotype was seen repeatedly, ten times or more. This chain uses TRBV11-2 with TRBJ2-3; possibly TRBD1 for D (6 bases). The CDR3 totals 16 residues. Per the germline V gene, CDR1 is SGHAT and CDR2 is FQNNGV. Trimming stripped 4 bases from V and 2 bases from J, with 16 bases between. The DNA for the CDR3 is TGTGCCAGCAGCTCAAGGGGACACTTAACCACAGATACGCAGTATTTT. This encodes CASSSRGHLTTDTQYF. Complete variable domain (other parts from reference TRBV11-2 and TRBJ2-3): EAGVAQSPRYKIIEKRQSVAFWCNPISGHATLYWYQQILGQGPKLLIQFQNNGVVDDSQLPKDRFSAERLKGVDSTLKIQPAKLEDSAVYLCASSSRGHLTTDTQYFGPGTRLTVL.

This clonotype was counted ten times or more. V usage is TRBV6-5 and J usage is TRBJ1-6; TRBD1 might be the D (6 bases). Trimming took off 5 bases at V and 9 bases at J, with 20 bases between the two ends. Germline V gives CDR1 MNHEY, CDR2 SVGAGI. The CDR3 sequence is 16 residues long. CDR3: CASSDVGGSGASPLHF. For the CDR3, the DNA is TGTGCCAGCAGTGACGTGGGGGGCAGCGGTGCTTCACCCCTCCACTTT.

V usage is TRBV12-3 or TRBV12-4 and J usage is TRBJ2-7; D remains unclear. Trimming removed 6 bases from V and 2 bases from J, with 17 bases in between. The CDR3 consists of 15 residues. The CDR3: CASRFVQHLTYEQYF. The CDR3 nucleotides read TGTGCCAGCAGGTTCGTGCAGCACCTAACCTACGAGCAGTACTTC.

This clonotype has more than one count but fewer than ten. This may stem from a read error, because a much larger clone lies one nucleotide away. The rearrangement uses TRBV6-5 and TRBJ2-1, with 9 positions matching TRBD1. Germline CDR1 MNHEY, CDR2 SVGAGI. The V gene end was trimmed by 5 bases and the J gene end by 7 bases; junction bases not matched to a gene: 12. This CDR3 is built from 16 residues. The CDR3, as DNA: TGTGCCAGCAGTGACCCCGGGACAGGGACGAGGAATGAGCAGTTCTTC. It translates to CASSDPGTGTRNEQFF.

Concerning this clonotype: Germline and junction disagree at one end, which may indicate a read error. This chain links TRBV6-5 with TRBJ1-2; possible D gene TRBD1, 5 bases. The CDR3 has 15 amino acids. Germline V gene lookup returns CDR1 MNHEY and CDR2 SVGAGI. CDR3 coding DNA: TGTGCCAGCAGTCACTCTATCGAGGGGACTGAAGGCTACACCTTC. Translation: CASSHSIEGTEGYTF.

The chain has TRBV12-3 or TRBV12-4 and TRBJ1-1; TRBD1 matches at 7 bases. V shed 5 bases, J shed 4 bases, and the junction held 4 bases outside the gene matches. This CDR3 region has 13 residues. In DNA form, the CDR3 reads TGTGCCAGCAGTCTTACAGGGGTCACTGAAGCTTTCTTT. As protein: CASSLTGVTEAFF.

There are many counts of this clonotype. This sequence joins TRBV27 and TRBJ2-3, with D possibly matching TRBD2 (5 bases). This CDR3 comprises 14 residues. V dropped 5 bases and J dropped 6 bases, with 15 bases sitting between them. CDR1 MNHEY and CDR2 SMNVEV come from the germline V gene (reference sequence). CDR3 nucleotides: TGTGCCAGCAGTCCCCGGACTGCTCGGGATACGCAGTATTTT. Its protein is CASSPRTARDTQYF.

This clonotype has ten or more counts. J is TRBJ2-7 and V is TRBV5-1; maybe TRBD1 (6 bases). V lost 7 bases to trimming and J lost 4 bases, with 18 bases between them. This CDR3 contains 14 residues. Germline V gives CDR1 SGHRS, CDR2 YFSETQ. In DNA, the CDR3 is TGCGCCAGCTCCTTGGGGGCAGGAAGGTACGAGCAGTACTTC. The encoded protein is CASSLGAGRYEQYF.

This clonotype was picked up a small number of times. The chain combines TRBV6-5 with TRBJ1-1; maybe TRBD1 (6 bases). Germline V gene sequence: CDR1 MNHEY, CDR2 SVGAGI. The CDR3 consists of 15 residues. V was shortened by 0 bases and J by 3 bases, with 11 bases between the two germline ends. CDR3 in DNA: TGTGCCAGCAGTTACTCACGGGGGGGGCACACTGAAGCTTTCTTT. Residues: CASSYSRGGHTEAFF.

This clonotype was counted at least ten times. The chain is built from TRBV5-8 and TRBJ2-7; 12 positions match TRBD2. Germline V lookup: CDR1 SGHTS, CDR2 YDEGEE. The trim removed 2 bases at V and 6 bases at J, leaving 6 bases unmatched. CDR3 size: 15 residues. CDR3 region: CASSFTSGGFGEQYF. CDR3 nucleotides: TGTGCCAGCAGCTTTACTAGCGGGGGGTTCGGCGAGCAGTACTTC.

This clonotype was detected ten times or more. A much larger clone differs by one base, so this may be a read error. The chain joins TRBV20-1 to TRBJ1-6; D gene unclear. Germline-derived CDR1 and CDR2 are DFQATT and SNEGSKA (reference sequence). The CDR3 sequence is 15 residues long. Between the trimmed V and J ends, which lost 3 bases and 9 bases, there was a span of 18 bases. DNA of the CDR3: TGCAGTGCTAGTCATCACGAGGGCGGCACTTCACCCCTCCACTTT. This encodes CSASHHEGGTSPLHF.

In the case of this clonotype: One end of the junction does not line up with germline, which may come from a read error. V and J are TRBV7-9 and TRBJ2-5; 8 bases agree with TRBD1. The CDR3 consists of 16 residues. Germline V lookup: CDR1 SEHNR, CDR2 FQNEAQ (reference sequence). The CDR3 protein is CASSLLETGDRETRYF. The DNA for the CDR3 is TGTGCCAGCAGCCTCCTAGAGACAGGGGACCGAGAGACCCGGTACTTC.

This clonotype was recorded at least ten times. J is TRBJ1-5 and V is TRBV7-9; the D is unclear. CDR3 size: 12 residues. Trimming cost V 5 bases and J 4 bases, with 6 bases left between them. Germline V CDR1 and CDR2: SEHNR, FQNEAQ (reference sequence). The CDR3 region is CASSRQNQPQHF. As DNA, the CDR3 is TGTGCCAGCAGCCGCCAGAATCAGCCCCAGCATTTT.

This clonotype was counted many times. The CDR3 spells CASSILTEDEQYF. CDR3 bases: TGTGCCAGCAGCATTCTGACCGAGGACGAGCAGTACTTC. The chain carries TRBV7-8 and TRBJ2-7; the D is unclear. V was clipped by 5 bases and J by 5 bases, with 13 bases between them. The CDR3 has 13 residues. The germline CDR1 and CDR2 sequences are SGHVS and FQNEAQ.

This clonotype was counted at least ten times. V gene TRBV11-2 combines with J gene TRBJ2-7; a possible D gene is TRBD1 (6 bases). The V end was cut by 1 base, the J end by 6 bases, with 10 bases between. The length of the CDR3 is 13 residues. Germline V gives CDR1 SGHAT, CDR2 FQNNGV. This CDR3 is CASSLGGGSEQYF. The CDR3 DNA reads TGTGCCAGCAGCTTAGGTGGGGGCTCCGAGCAGTACTTC.

This clonotype was seen many times. The gene calls are TRBV24-1 and TRBJ2-5; 7 bases align to TRBD1. Germline V gives CDR1 KGHDR, CDR2 SFDVKD. With 4 bases clipped from V and 3 bases from J, the junction kept 10 bases outside the gene matches. This CDR3 region has 16 residues. CDR3 protein: CATSERTGTAKETQYF. CDR3 sequence (DNA): TGTGCCACCAGTGAACGAACCGGGACAGCGAAAGAGACCCAGTACTTC.

This clonotype was counted ten times or more. The V gene is TRBV19, the J gene TRBJ2-2, with D possibly being TRBD1 (6 bases). Trimming pared 4 bases from V and 3 bases from J, leaving 9 bases between. Germline CDR1 reads LNHDA; CDR2 reads SQIVND (reference sequence). The CDR3 consists of 14 residues. DNA of the CDR3: TGTGCCAGTAGTAAACGACAGGACACCGGGGAGCTGTTTTTT. This encodes CASSKRQDTGELFF.

This clonotype was counted at least ten times. Its ends do not fully match the called genes, so a read error is possible. Written as DNA, the CDR3 is TGTGCCAGCAGTCACTCGATGACTCGCACCTACGAGCAGTACTTC. Amino acid sequence: CASSHSMTRTYEQYF. The V and J genes are TRBV6-6 and TRBJ2-7; D unresolved. The CDR3 has 15 amino acids. Germline CDR1 MNHNY, CDR2 SVGAGI (reference sequence).

The chain uses TRBV24-1 and TRBJ2-3; D may be TRBD2 (6 bases). CDR1 and CDR2 (germline): KGHDR, SFDVKD. Trimming cost V 1 base and J 1 base, with 17 bases left between them. The CDR3 sequence is 18 residues long. The chain's CDR3 is CATSDLSTSTGGTDTQYF. CDR3 in DNA: TGTGCCACCAGTGATTTATCTACTTCGACGGGAGGCACAGATACGCAGTATTTT.

The chain joins TRBV5-4 to TRBJ2-6, with 7 bases aligning to TRBD2. The CDR3 has 17 amino acids. With V trimmed by 4 bases and J by 3 bases, 10 bases remained unmatched. Germline V CDR1 and CDR2: SGHNT, YYREEE (reference sequence). The CDR3 loop reads CASSPGTGGYGANVLTF. Here the CDR3 DNA reads TGTGCCAGCAGCCCCGGGACGGGGGGATATGGGGCCAACGTCCTGACTTTC.

This clonotype was seen at least ten times. This chain uses TRBV20-1 with TRBJ1-2; D is ambiguous. The CDR3 totals 12 residues. Germline CDR1 and CDR2: DFQATT and SNEGSKA (reference sequence). V shed 3 bases and J shed 8 bases, with 13 bases lying between them. The CDR3 bases are TGCAGTGCTAGGAGAAGGGCGGAGGGCTACACCTTC. Translating gives CSARRRAEGYTF.

A few counts support this clonotype. CDR3 in DNA: TGTGCCAGCAGTCACCTTCTAGCGGACAATGAGCAGTTCTTC. This encodes CASSHLLADNEQFF. The chain links TRBV6-5 to TRBJ2-1; 7 bases align to TRBD2. The germline V gene encodes CDR1 MNHEY and CDR2 SVGAGI. CDR3 length equals 14 residues. The trim removed 5 bases at V and 5 bases at J, leaving 6 bases unmatched.

This clonotype was seen ten or more times. The chain links TRBV19 to TRBJ2-1, with unresolved D. This CDR3 has 14 amino acids. Trimming took 4 bases from V and 8 from J, leaving 15 bases between them. Germline values: CDR1 LNHDA, CDR2 SQIVND (reference sequence). CDR3 nucleotide sequence: TGTGCCAGTAGTAACAGAGTATACAATGATGAGCAGTTCTTC. Translated, it gives CASSNRVYNDEQFF.

The chain joins TRBV5-1 to TRBJ1-2, with TRBD1 identical over 8 bases. Germline V gene sequence: CDR1 SGHRS, CDR2 YFSETQ. Trimming took 0 bases from V and 4 from J; bases not matched to a gene: 8. The CDR3 runs 16 residues. The CDR3, as DNA: TGCGCCAGCAGCTTGGGGACAGGGACTCACCGCTATGGCTACACCTTC. Its translation is CASSLGTGTHRYGYTF.